A single sample is the source of the 10 T cell receptor beta chains below, sequenced in a study of CD8 T cells in ankylosing spondylitis. Whole-study findings and limits: What appeared characteristic of ankylosing spondylitis blood was a TCR beta motif of fewer than ten highly homologous variants.

The antigens of these receptors remain unknown. Each CDR3 protein gets one entry after TCRdb re-called the 5' RACE reads with MiXCR. Of about 200,000 distinct CDR3 sequences listed, 6% to 8% are singletons. Sequencing was performed on blood, either unsorted or a sorted T cell fraction (not recorded which). The receptors shown here come from a male donor with ankylosing spondylitis.

On this clonotype itself: An end of the junction does not agree with germline; a read error may underlie this. V gene TRBV4-1 combines with J gene TRBJ2-7; possibly TRBD2 for D (6 bases). There are 13 residues in the CDR3. Germline V gene sequence: CDR1 MGHRA, CDR2 YSYEKL. The CDR3 protein is CASSRGVVYEQYF. In DNA form, the CDR3 reads TGTGCCAGCAGCCGCGGGGTGGTCTACGAGCAGTACTTC.

This clonotype has at least ten counts. The chain combines TRBV2 with TRBJ2-3; possibly TRBD1 for D (6 bases). Trimming cost V 4 bases and J 0 bases, with 8 bases left between them. CDR1 and CDR2 from the germline V gene are SNHLY and FYNNEI. The CDR3 is 14 residues long. The CDR3, as DNA: TGTGCCAGCAGTGTTGGGACAAGCACAGATACGCAGTATTTT. Encoded protein: CASSVGTSTDTQYF.

This clonotype has at least ten counts. The chain is built from TRBV6-1 and TRBJ1-3; 7 nucleotides align to TRBD1. Per the germline V gene, CDR1 is MNHNS and CDR2 is SASEGT. CDR3 length equals 16 residues. The V and J ends lost 6 bases and 2 bases, in that order; junction bases with no gene match: 10. This chain's CDR3 is CASSGLRQGAGNTIYF. Here the CDR3 DNA reads TGTGCCAGCAGCGGCCTTAGACAGGGTGCTGGAAACACCATATATTTT.

At least ten counts were recorded for this clonotype. V is TRBV6-2 or TRBV6-3 and J is TRBJ2-2, with 9 nucleotides matching TRBD1. The V gene end was trimmed by 6 bases and the J gene end by 3 bases; junction bases not matched to a gene: 5. The CDR3 spans 15 residues. The germline V gene encodes CDR1 MNHEY and CDR2 SVGEGT. The CDR3 DNA sequence: TGTGCCAGCAGACGACAGGGGGGGTACACCGGGGAGCTGTTTTTT. Its translation: CASRRQGGYTGELFF.

This clonotype was seen a few times. CDR3 nucleotide sequence: TGCGCCAGCACTAGCGACAATGAGCAGTTCTTC. Protein product: CASTSDNEQFF. This chain connects TRBV10-2 to TRBJ2-1; possibly TRBD2 for D (6 bases). Germline assignment: CDR1 WSHSY and CDR2 SAAADI. CDR3 length: 11 residues. The V end was cut by 7 bases, the J end by 5 bases, with 6 bases between.

This clonotype was counted ten times or more. Written as DNA, the CDR3 is TGTGCCAGCAGCTTAGTTACCTCCGATACGCAGTATTTT. Its translation: CASSLVTSDTQYF. The rearrangement uses TRBV7-2 and TRBJ2-3; no reliable D call. This CDR3 region has 13 residues. Germline CDR1 SGHTA, CDR2 FQGNSA. Between the trimmed V and J ends, which lost 1 base and 6 bases, there was a span of 8 bases.

This clonotype was detected a few times. The chain is built from TRBV6-2 or TRBV6-3 and TRBJ2-7; D is unresolved. CDR1 MNHEY and CDR2 SVGEGT come from the germline V gene. V was pared by 2 bases and J by 5 bases, with 10 bases between. This CDR3 has 13 residues. The CDR3 loop is CASSYAKRHEQYF. The DNA for the CDR3 is TGTGCCAGCAGTTACGCCAAGCGACACGAGCAGTACTTC.

J is TRBJ2-7 and V is TRBV20-1; D unresolved. The V gene lost 3 bases and the J gene lost 0 bases, with 9 bases spanning the gap. Looked up from germline, CDR1 is DFQATT and CDR2 is SNEGSKA (reference sequence). The CDR3 runs to 13 residues. The CDR3 is CSARLRGSYEQYF. The DNA of the CDR3 is TGCAGTGCTAGGCTCCGCGGCTCCTACGAGCAGTACTTC.

This clonotype was recorded at least ten times. The chain recombines TRBV4-3 with TRBJ1-5; unclear D gene. CDR1 and CDR2 from the germline V gene are LGHNA and YSLEER. V was pared by 0 bases and J by 7 bases, with 7 bases between. The CDR3 runs 13 residues. The CDR3 DNA is TGCGCCAGCAGCCAAGATCACCGACAGCCCCAGCATTTT. This codes for CASSQDHRQPQHF.

This chain uses TRBV12-3 or TRBV12-4 with TRBJ2-1; tentatively, D is TRBD1 or TRBD2 (5 bases each). This CDR3 is built from 16 residues. V lost 6 bases, J lost 5 bases, and 20 bases lay in between. The CDR3, as DNA: TGTGCCAGCAGCAGGGTAGCGAGAGGGTTTAACAATGAGCAGTTCTTC. Amino acids: CASSRVARGFNNEQFF.